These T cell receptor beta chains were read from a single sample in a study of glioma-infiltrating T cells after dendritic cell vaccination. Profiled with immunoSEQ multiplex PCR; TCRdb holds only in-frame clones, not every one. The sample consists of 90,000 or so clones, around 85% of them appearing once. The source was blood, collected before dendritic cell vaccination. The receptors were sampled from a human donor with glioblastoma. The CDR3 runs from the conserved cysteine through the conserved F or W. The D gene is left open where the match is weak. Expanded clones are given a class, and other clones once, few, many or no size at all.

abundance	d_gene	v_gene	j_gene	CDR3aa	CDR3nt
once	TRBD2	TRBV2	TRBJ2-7	CASSSGLAGWEQYF	TGTGCCAGCAGTTCCGGACTAGCGGGTTGGGAGCAGTACTTC
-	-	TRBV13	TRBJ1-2	CASSLLKWGDYGYTF	TGTGCCAGCAGCCTCCTAAAGTGGGGAGATTATGGCTACACCTTC
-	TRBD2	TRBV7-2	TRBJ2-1	CASTLTSGQSYNEQFF	TGTGCCAGCACCCTGACTAGCGGACAATCCTACAATGAGCAGTTCTTC
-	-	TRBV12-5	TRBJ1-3	CASGLLTGPSGNTIYF	TGTGCTAGTGGTTTACTGACAGGCCCCTCTGGAAACACCATATATTTT
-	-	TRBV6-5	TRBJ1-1	CASSYSGGKNTEAFF	TGTGCCAGCAGTTACTCAGGAGGGAAGAACACTGAAGCTTTCTTT
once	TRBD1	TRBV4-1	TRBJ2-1	CASSEGVGGFGYNEQFF	TGCGCCAGCAGCGAGGGGGTAGGGGGCTTCGGTTACAATGAGCAGTTCTTC
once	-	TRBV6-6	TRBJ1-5	CASRQGFNQPQHF	TGTGCCAGCAGGCAGGGATTCAATCAGCCCCAGCATTTT
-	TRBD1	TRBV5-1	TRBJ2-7	CASSLAGQGADEQYF	TGCGCCAGCAGCTTGGCCGGACAGGGGGCGGACGAGCAGTACTTC
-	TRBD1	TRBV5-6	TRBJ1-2	CASSLRRGAYGYTF	TGTGCCAGCAGCTTGCGCAGGGGGGCCTATGGCTACACCTTC
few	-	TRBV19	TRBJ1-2	CASSIEEGVYGYTF	TGTGCCAGTAGTATAGAAGAGGGGGTGTATGGCTACACCTTC
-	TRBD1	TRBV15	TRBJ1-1	CATSRDKRTGAAFF	TGTGCCACCAGCAGAGACAAGAGAACAGGGGCAGCTTTCTTT
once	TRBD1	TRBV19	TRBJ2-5	CASSPQTGMDQETQYF	TGTGCCAGTAGTCCCCAGACAGGGATGGACCAAGAGACCCAGTACTTC
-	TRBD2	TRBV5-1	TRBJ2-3	CASSTVLAGGGSDTQYF	TGCGCCAGCAGCACGGTTTTAGCGGGAGGAGGGTCAGATACGCAGTATTTT
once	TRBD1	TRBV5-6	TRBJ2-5	CASSSLQGAGEETQYF	TGTGCCAGCAGCTCGCTTCAGGGGGCCGGGGAGGAGACCCAGTACTTC
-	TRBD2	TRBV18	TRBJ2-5	CASSSSGRREETQYF	TGTGCCAGCTCTTCTAGCGGGAGACGAGAAGAGACCCAGTACTTC
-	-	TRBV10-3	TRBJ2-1	CATRYSDVYNEQFF	TGTGCCACCCGTTATAGCGACGTATACAATGAGCAGTTCTTC
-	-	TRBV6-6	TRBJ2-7	CASSPGKDYEQYF	TGTGCCAGCAGTCCGGGGAAGGACTACGAGCAGTACTTC
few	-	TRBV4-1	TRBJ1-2	CASSQVSVSDSNYGYTF	TGCGCCAGCAGCCAAGTCTCCGTATCGGACAGTAACTATGGCTACACCTTC
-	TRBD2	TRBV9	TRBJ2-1	CASSVGLALTNEQFF	TGTGCCAGCAGCGTAGGACTAGCCTTAACCAATGAGCAGTTCTTC
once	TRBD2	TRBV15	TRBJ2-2	CATTKLSGTSSGELFF	TGTGCCACCACGAAACTTAGCGGGACGAGTTCCGGGGAGCTGTTTTTT
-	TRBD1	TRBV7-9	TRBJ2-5	CASSLGRQGTGVETQYF	TGTGCCAGCAGCTTAGGGAGACAGGGTACAGGGGTGGAGACCCAGTACTTC
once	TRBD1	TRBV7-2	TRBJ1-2	CASSSFQGVGYGYTF	TGTGCCAGCAGCTCCTTCCAGGGGGTTGGGTATGGCTACACCTTC
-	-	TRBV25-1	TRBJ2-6	CASSDRRAGANVLTF	TGTGCCAGCAGTGATCGGAGGGCTGGGGCCAACGTCCTGACTTTC
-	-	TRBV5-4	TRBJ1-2	CASSLVGRGDGYTF	TGTGCCAGCAGCTTGGTGGGCAGGGGCGATGGCTACACCTTC
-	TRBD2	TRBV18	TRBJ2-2	CASSLAGHTGELFF	TGTGCCAGCTCACTAGCGGGACACACCGGGGAGCTGTTTTTT
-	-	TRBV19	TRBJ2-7	CASSIKTGPTYEQYF	TGTGCCAGTAGTATCAAGACAGGACCCACCTACGAGCAGTACTTC